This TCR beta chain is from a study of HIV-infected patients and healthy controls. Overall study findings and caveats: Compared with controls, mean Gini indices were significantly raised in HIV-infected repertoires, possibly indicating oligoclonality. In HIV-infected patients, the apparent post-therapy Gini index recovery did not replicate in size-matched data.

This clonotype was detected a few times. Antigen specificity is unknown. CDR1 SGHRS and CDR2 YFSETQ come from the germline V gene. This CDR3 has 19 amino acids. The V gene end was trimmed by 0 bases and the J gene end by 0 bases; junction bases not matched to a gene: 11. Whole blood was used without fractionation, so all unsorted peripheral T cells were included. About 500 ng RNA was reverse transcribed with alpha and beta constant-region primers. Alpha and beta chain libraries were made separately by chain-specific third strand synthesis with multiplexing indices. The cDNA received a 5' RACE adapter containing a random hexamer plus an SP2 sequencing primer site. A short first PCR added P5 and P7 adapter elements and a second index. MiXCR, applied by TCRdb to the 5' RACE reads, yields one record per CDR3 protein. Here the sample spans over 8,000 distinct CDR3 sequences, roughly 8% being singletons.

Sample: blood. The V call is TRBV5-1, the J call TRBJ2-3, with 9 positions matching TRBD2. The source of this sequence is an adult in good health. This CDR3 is CASSLGVGSGGPSTDTQYF. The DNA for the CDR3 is TGCGCCAGCAGCTTGGGGGTCGGTAGCGGGGGTCCAAGCACAGATACGCAGTATTTT.